Below, 2 T cell receptor beta chains from the same sample are listed, as sequenced in a study. TCRdb passed the RT-PCR reads through MiXCR, listing each CDR3 protein once. Seen here are more than 550,000 distinct CDR3 sequences, approximately 14% observed once, and the top ten hold 3% to 4.5%. Sequenced material: memory CD4+ T cells from blood. The source of these receptors is a female donor in good health, serving as a healthy control.

This clonotype was observed many times. The chain carries TRBV15 and TRBJ2-2, with D uncertain. Trimming took 1 base from V and 2 from J, leaving 8 bases between them. Germline V gene data show CDR1 as LNHNV and CDR2 as YYDKDF (reference sequence). The CDR3 sequence is 15 residues long. In DNA form, the CDR3 reads TGTGCCACCAGCAGAGGTCTACCAAACACCGGGGAGCTGTTTTTT. This encodes CATSRGLPNTGELFF.

This clonotype occurred a few times. This chain connects TRBV20-1 to TRBJ2-2; D gene uncertain. CDR3 size: 14 residues. Trimming shortened V by 0 bases and J by 6 bases, and 11 bases separated the two germline ends. Germline CDR1 and CDR2: DFQATT and SNEGSKA (reference sequence). CDR3 nucleotides: TGCAGTGCTAGAGAGCCGGCCGGTGCCGGGGAGCTGTTTTTT. Translation: CSAREPAGAGELFF.